Sequencing of this TCR beta chain was carried out in a study of response to subunit inactivated influenza vaccine. As concerns this clonotype: What it binds is unknown.

From the RT-PCR reads, TCRdb called clonotypes with MiXCR, one entry per CDR3 protein. The sample lists around 790,000 distinct CDR3 sequences, roughly 20% seen once, with about 9.4% in the top ten. With 4 bases removed from V and 4 bases from J, the gap between germline ends came to 7 bases. Per the germline V gene, CDR1 is ENHRY and CDR2 is SYGVKD. The CDR3 totals 13 residues. The study's findings and limits: Authors proposed each seasonal influenza vaccination draws in few new T cells.

The clonotype comes from a man aged 50-59 years who received an inactivated influenza vaccine. The rearrangement links TRBV10-3 to TRBJ1-4; D gene ambiguous. The source was PBMCs from blood, collected 4 to 6 days after vaccination. The CDR3 spells CAISGRINEKLFF. Written as DNA, the CDR3 is TGTGCCATCAGTGGCCGTATTAATGAAAAACTGTTTTTT.